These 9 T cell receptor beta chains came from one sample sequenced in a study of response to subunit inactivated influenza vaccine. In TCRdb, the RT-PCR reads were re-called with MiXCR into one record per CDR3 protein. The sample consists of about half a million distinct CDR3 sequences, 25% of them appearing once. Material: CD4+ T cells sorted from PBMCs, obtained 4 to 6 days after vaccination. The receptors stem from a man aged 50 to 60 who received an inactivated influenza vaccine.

CDR3 sequence: CASSLDPGGTDTQYF. Written as DNA, the CDR3 is TGTGCCAGCAGCTTGGATCCGGGAGGCACAGATACGCAGTATTTT. The chain carries TRBV5-6 and TRBJ2-3; a weak D match, TRBD2 (6 bases). Trimming cost V 0 bases and J 1 base, with 9 bases left between them. Germline CDR1 and CDR2: SGHDT and YYEEEE. The CDR3 runs 15 residues.

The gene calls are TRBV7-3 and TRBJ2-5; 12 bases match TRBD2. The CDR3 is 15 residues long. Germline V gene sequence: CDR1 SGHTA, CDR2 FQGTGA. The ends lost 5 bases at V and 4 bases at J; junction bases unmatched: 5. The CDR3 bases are TGTGCCAGCAGCCAAAGGGGACTAGCGGGAGAGACCCAGTACTTC. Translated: CASSQRGLAGETQYF.

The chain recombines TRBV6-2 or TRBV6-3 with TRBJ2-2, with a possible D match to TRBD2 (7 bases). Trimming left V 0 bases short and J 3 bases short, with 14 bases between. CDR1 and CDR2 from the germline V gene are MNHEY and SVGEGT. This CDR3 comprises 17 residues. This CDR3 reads CASSYSPGGRDTGELFF. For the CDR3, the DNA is TGTGCCAGCAGTTACTCCCCGGGGGGCCGGGACACCGGGGAGCTGTTTTTT.

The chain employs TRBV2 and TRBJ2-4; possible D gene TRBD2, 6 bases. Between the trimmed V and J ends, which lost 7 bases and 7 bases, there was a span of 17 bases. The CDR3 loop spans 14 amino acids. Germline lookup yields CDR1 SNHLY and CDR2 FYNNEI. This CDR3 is CASMIDLGGNIQYF. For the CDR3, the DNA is TGTGCCAGCATGATCGACCTAGGAGGGAACATTCAGTACTTC.

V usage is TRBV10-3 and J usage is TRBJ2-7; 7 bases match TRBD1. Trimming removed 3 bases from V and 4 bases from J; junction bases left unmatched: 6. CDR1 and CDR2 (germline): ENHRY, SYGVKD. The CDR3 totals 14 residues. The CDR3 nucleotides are TGTGCCATCAGTGATGGTGGGACAGATTACGAGCAGTACTTC. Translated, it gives CAISDGGTDYEQYF.

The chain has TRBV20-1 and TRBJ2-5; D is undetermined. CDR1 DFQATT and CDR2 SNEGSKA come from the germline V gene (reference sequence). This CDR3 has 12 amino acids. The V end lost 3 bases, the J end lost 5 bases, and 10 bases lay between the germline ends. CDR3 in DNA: TGCAGTGCTAGCTCTAGATTGGAGACCCAGTACTTC. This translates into CSASSRLETQYF.

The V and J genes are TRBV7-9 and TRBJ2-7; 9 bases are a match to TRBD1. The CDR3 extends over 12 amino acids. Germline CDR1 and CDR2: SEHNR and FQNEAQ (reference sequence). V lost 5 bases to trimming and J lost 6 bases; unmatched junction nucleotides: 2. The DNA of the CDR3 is TGTGCCAGCAGCCCGGACAGGGGCGAGCAGTACTTC. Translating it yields CASSPDRGEQYF.

CDR3 in amino acids: CSARGFRNTGELFF. The CDR3 nucleotides read TGCAGTGCTAGGGGGTTCAGAAACACCGGGGAGCTGTTTTTT. V is TRBV20-1 and J is TRBJ2-2; D unclear. Trimming took off 3 bases at V and 2 bases at J, with 10 bases between the two ends. Germline CDR1 DFQATT, CDR2 SNEGSKA (reference sequence). This CDR3 is built from 14 residues.

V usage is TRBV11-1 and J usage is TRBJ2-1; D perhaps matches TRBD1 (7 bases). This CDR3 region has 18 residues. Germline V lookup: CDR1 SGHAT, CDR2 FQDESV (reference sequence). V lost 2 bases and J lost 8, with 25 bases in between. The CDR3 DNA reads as TGTGCCAGCAGCTTACCCCGGAAGACAGGGACTGCCGGGTATGAGCAGTTCTTC. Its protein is CASSLPRKTGTAGYEQFF.